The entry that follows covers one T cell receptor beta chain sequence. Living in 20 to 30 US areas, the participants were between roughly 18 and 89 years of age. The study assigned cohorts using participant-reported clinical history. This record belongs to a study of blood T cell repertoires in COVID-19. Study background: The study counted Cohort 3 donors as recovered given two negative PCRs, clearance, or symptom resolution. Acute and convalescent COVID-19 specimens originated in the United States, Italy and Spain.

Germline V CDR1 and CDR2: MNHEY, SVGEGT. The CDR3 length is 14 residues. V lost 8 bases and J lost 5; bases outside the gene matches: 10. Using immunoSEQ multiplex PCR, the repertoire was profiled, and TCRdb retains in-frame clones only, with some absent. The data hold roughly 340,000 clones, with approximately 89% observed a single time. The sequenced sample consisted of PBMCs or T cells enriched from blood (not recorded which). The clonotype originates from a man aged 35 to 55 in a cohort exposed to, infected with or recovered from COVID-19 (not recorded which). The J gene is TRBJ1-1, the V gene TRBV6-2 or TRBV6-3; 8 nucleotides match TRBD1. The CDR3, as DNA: TGTGCCAGCGGCCCGGACAGGGTTCGGACTGAAGCTTTCTTT. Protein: CASGPDRVRTEAFF.